The subject of this entry is one TCR beta chain. This record comes from a study of blood T cell repertoires in COVID-19. Whole-study context: T cells, B-cell-depleted T cells, or PBMCs supplied cDNA or gDNA.

As processed by the authors: Reference gene primer amplification yielded estimated nucleated cell counts. Sequencing used immunoSEQ multiplex PCR; TCRdb keeps in-frame clones, though not all of them. V and J calls and clone size are given by that table; D and trimming were obtained from the DNA. The profile shows approximately 200,000 clones, 89% of them singletons. This CDR3 comprises 15 residues. The study drew participants aged roughly 18 to 89 years from roughly 25 US areas. Which cohort a participant joined came from the clinical history participants gave. Material for sequencing was PBMCs or T cells enriched from blood (not recorded which). The TCR was taken from a woman in her forties with acute COVID-19. The rearrangement joins TRBV21-1 to TRBJ2-5; no check of the table's D call, TRBD2, against the DNA was made. TRBV21-1 is described as a pseudogene. DNA of the CDR3: TGTGCCAGCAGCATCTCAGCGGGAGACCCAGAGACCCAGTACTTC. Protein: CASSISAGDPETQYF.